Shown below are 6 T cell receptor beta chains from a single sample sequenced in a study of blood T cell repertoires in COVID-19. Produced via immunoSEQ multiplex PCR; TCRdb's table is partial and in-frame only. The data show some 290,000 clones, approximately 91% seen once. Specimen: PBMCs or T cells enriched from blood (not recorded which). Every receptor here comes from a woman in her thirties or forties with acute COVID-19.

The chain carries TRBV27 and TRBJ1-5; 7 nucleotides match TRBD1. V was pared by 4 bases and J by 4 bases, with 7 bases of the junction left unmatched. The germline V gene has CDR1 MNHEY and CDR2 SMNVEV (reference sequence). The CDR3 contains 15 residues. The CDR3 here is CASSSGGGPNQPQHF. The CDR3 nucleotides are TGTGCCAGCAGTTCTGGAGGGGGCCCGAATCAGCCCCAGCATTTT.

The sample holds one count of this clone. This chain links TRBV3-1 (or the pseudogene TRBV3-2) with TRBJ2-7; D possibly corresponds to TRBD1 (5 bases). This CDR3 has 12 residues. The V end lost 4 bases, the J end lost 7 bases, and 11 bases lay between the germline ends. From germline, CDR1 is LGHDT and CDR2 YNNKEL (reference sequence). The CDR3 is CASSLRRGEQYF. The CDR3 nucleotides read TGTGCCAGCAGCCTACGAAGGGGTGAGCAGTACTTC.

The table lists this clone with a count of one. V gene TRBV7-8 combines with J gene TRBJ1-1; D perhaps matches TRBD1 (6 bases). V was trimmed by 5 bases and J by 5 bases, leaving 12 bases between them. Germline CDR1 SGHVS, CDR2 FQNEAQ. The length of the CDR3 is 13 residues. CDR3 sequence: CASSLTGLTEAFF. CDR3 nucleotide sequence: TGTGCCAGCAGCCTAACAGGGTTAACTGAAGCTTTCTTT.

This clone showed up just once. This chain uses TRBV4-1 with TRBJ1-1; perhaps TRBD1 as D (5 bases). Germline CDR1 reads MGHRA; CDR2 reads YSYEKL. This CDR3 comprises 14 residues. Trimming pared 7 bases from V and 3 bases from J, leaving 15 bases between. The CDR3 DNA reads TGCGCCAGCAAGAAGGGGTCTCGGGACACTGAAGCTTTCTTT. Translating it yields CASKKGSRDTEAFF.

The rearrangement joins TRBV21-1 to TRBJ1-5; TRBD1 was called by the table and not checked on the DNA. TRBV21-1 has pseudogene status. The CDR3 sequence is 15 residues long. CDR3 in amino acids: CASSKGQGFSQPQHF. CDR3 coding DNA: TGTGCCAGCAGCAAAGGACAGGGGTTTAGTCAGCCCCAGCATTTT.

V usage is TRBV18 and J usage is TRBJ2-7; 11 bases map to TRBD2. The CDR3 spans 14 residues. J was trimmed by 4 bases and V by 6 bases; bases with no gene match: 5. Germline assignment: CDR1 KGHSH and CDR2 LQKENI. This CDR3 reads CASSPGTSGYEQYF. The CDR3 DNA reads as TGTGCCAGCTCCCCCGGGACTAGCGGATACGAGCAGTACTTC.